A single T cell receptor (beta chain) is shown here with its context. Germline CDR1 MDHEN, CDR2 SYDVKM. V trimming: 7 bases; J trimming: 11 bases; junction bases outside the gene matches: 7. CDR3 size: 11 residues. Amplification used 60 Vbeta primers and 13 Jbeta primers. Only in-frame clones appear in the TCRdb table, and some are missing; sequencing was by immunoSEQ multiplex PCR. The sample has about 89,000 clones, roughly four fifths seen once. The data stem from a study of cytomegalovirus exposure and HLA in healthy donors. This clonotype was obtained from a young man in good health and CMV-seronegative. This sequence joins TRBV28 and TRBJ1-1; 7 nucleotides match TRBD1. The sequenced sample was PBMCs. DNA of the CDR3: TGTGCCAGCACCGGACAGGTCGGGGCTTTCTTT. Amino acid sequence: CASTGQVGAFF.